The 30 T cell receptor beta chains below come from one sample, sequenced in a study of blood T cell repertoires in COVID-19. Sequencing used immunoSEQ multiplex PCR; TCRdb keeps in-frame clones, though not all of them. In the table there are around 300,000 clones, roughly 88% of which are singletons. Sequences were obtained from PBMCs or T cells enriched from blood (not recorded which). The source is a woman in her twenties or thirties who had recovered from COVID-19.

The chain is built from TRBV2 and TRBJ1-2, with D possibly matching TRBD1 (6 bases). CDR3 length: 12 amino acids. Trimming left V 6 bases short and J 7 bases short, with 12 bases between. The V gene's germline CDR1 is SNHLY and CDR2 FYNNEI. The chain's CDR3 is CASSEDRFGYTF. The CDR3 DNA reads as TGTGCCAGCAGCGAGGACAGATTTGGCTACACCTTC.

A single count supports this clone. The chain combines TRBV28 with TRBJ2-5, with 7 bases matching TRBD1. With 7 bases clipped from V and 4 bases from J, the junction kept 12 bases outside the gene matches. The germline V gene encodes CDR1 MDHEN and CDR2 SYDVKM. The CDR3 runs 15 residues. This CDR3 is CASNKGGTVAETQYF. The CDR3 DNA reads TGTGCCAGCAACAAGGGTGGGACAGTAGCAGAGACCCAGTACTTC.

The rearrangement links TRBV25-1 to TRBJ1-2; D perhaps matches TRBD1 (6 bases). From germline, CDR1 is MGHDK and CDR2 SYGVNS. The CDR3 has 13 amino acids. V was pared by 10 bases and J by 5 bases, with 17 bases between. The CDR3 DNA reads as TGTGCCACCCCGGACAGTCCCTATTATGGCTACACCTTC. Residues: CATPDSPYYGYTF.

This chain uses TRBV5-6 with TRBJ2-7; possible D gene TRBD1, 6 bases. V was shortened by 2 bases and J by 1 base, with 13 bases between the two germline ends. Germline V gene lookup returns CDR1 SGHDT and CDR2 YYEEEE. This CDR3 contains 15 residues. DNA for the CDR3: TGTGCCAGCAGCTTTAGGGGGTTGGGGTCCTACGAGCAGTACTTC. This translates into CASSFRGLGSYEQYF.

The CDR3 here is CASSVGPRLNTEAFF. The CDR3, as DNA: TGTGCCAGCAGCGTAGGGCCCAGGCTTAACACTGAAGCTTTCTTT. The chain recombines TRBV9 with TRBJ1-1; D not resolved. V was shortened by 0 bases and J by 2 bases, with 11 bases between the two germline ends. The CDR3 covers 15 residues. The germline gives CDR1 SGDLS, CDR2 YYNGEE.

The chain is built from TRBV30 and TRBJ1-5; D is undetermined. Trimming shortened V by 4 bases and J by 4 bases, and 11 bases separated the two germline ends. There are 13 residues in the CDR3. Germline values: CDR1 GTSNPN, CDR2 SVGIG (reference sequence). CDR3 in DNA: TGTGCCTGGAATAGGGAGATTAATCAGCCCCAGCATTTT. This codes for CAWNREINQPQHF.

V and J are TRBV27 and TRBJ1-1; TRBD1 aligns across 8 bases. The V gene's germline CDR1 is MNHEY and CDR2 SMNVEV (reference sequence). The CDR3 loop spans 14 amino acids. Trimming removed 5 bases from V and 4 bases from J; junction bases left unmatched: 6. CDR3 region: CASSTQGAGTEAFF. CDR3 nucleotides: TGTGCCAGCAGTACCCAGGGGGCTGGCACTGAAGCTTTCTTT.

This clone turned up a few times. The genes are TRBV5-6 and TRBJ1-3, with 7 bases fitting TRBD1. Germline values: CDR1 SGHDT, CDR2 YYEEEE. V trimming: 3 bases; J trimming: 8 bases; junction bases outside the gene matches: 11. The CDR3 spans 15 residues. The CDR3 DNA sequence: TGTGCCAGCAGCTCCTTGACAGGGAGGCGAGACACCATATATTTT. Protein sequence: CASSSLTGRRDTIYF.

This clone was seen once. The V call is TRBV2, the J call TRBJ2-7; TRBD2 matches at 7 bases. The length of the CDR3 is 17 residues. In germline, CDR1 is SNHLY, CDR2 FYNNEI. V trimming: 3 bases; J trimming: 7 bases; junction bases outside the gene matches: 18. CDR3 DNA: TGTGCCAGCAGTGACTTGGCCGGGACTACCATTTGGGGGGAGCAGTACTTC. This sequence encodes CASSDLAGTTIWGEQYF.

The rearrangement links TRBV10-3 to TRBJ1-1; 8 bases are shared with TRBD1. V shed 2 bases and J 5 bases; nucleotides not matched to a gene: 7. CDR1 and CDR2 (germline): ENHRY, SYGVKD. CDR3 length equals 15 residues. The CDR3 coding sequence is TGTGCCATCAGTGAGAACGACAGGGGATGGACTGAAGCTTTCTTT. It encodes CAISENDRGWTEAFF.

The chain employs TRBV6-5 and TRBJ1-5; 10 positions match TRBD1. The V segment lost 2 bases and the J segment 5 bases; nucleotides outside the gene matches: 6. Germline CDR1 MNHEY, CDR2 SVGAGI. The CDR3 loop spans 16 amino acids. The CDR3 region is CASSYAGTGVDQPQHF. CDR3 DNA sequence: TGTGCCAGCAGTTACGCCGGGACAGGGGTAGATCAGCCCCAGCATTTT.

This clone was seen only a few times. This chain uses TRBV28 with TRBJ2-1; no clear D. The CDR3 covers 13 residues. The V end was cut by 1 base, the J end by 4 bases, with 5 bases between. Per the germline V gene, CDR1 is MDHEN and CDR2 is SYDVKM. CDR3: CASSLSLYNEQFF. The CDR3 DNA sequence: TGTGCCAGCAGTTTATCCTTATACAATGAGCAGTTCTTC.

This rearrangement joins TRBV24-1 to TRBJ1-2; 9 bases agree with TRBD1. The germline V gene encodes CDR1 KGHDR and CDR2 SFDVKD. The CDR3 sequence is 14 residues long. With V trimmed by 4 bases and J by 8 bases, 7 bases remained unmatched. The CDR3 nucleotides read TGTGCCACCAGTGACGCACGGACAGGGGAAGGCTACACCTTC. This encodes CATSDARTGEGYTF.

J is TRBJ1-3 and V is TRBV5-1; tentatively, D is TRBD1 (6 bases). This CDR3 has 16 amino acids. Germline assignment: CDR1 SGHRS and CDR2 YFSETQ. V lost 0 bases and J lost 2, with 12 bases in between. The DNA for the CDR3 is TGCGCCAGCAGCTTGGCCGCTCAGGGGCCTGGAAACACCATATATTTT. As protein: CASSLAAQGPGNTIYF.

This chain connects TRBV7-2 to TRBJ2-7; 8 bases are a match to TRBD1. CDR3 size: 13 residues. The ends lost 5 bases at V and 2 bases at J; junction bases unmatched: 2. Germline assignment: CDR1 SGHTA and CDR2 FQGNSA. CDR3 sequence reads: CASSQQGAYEQYF. For the CDR3, the DNA is TGTGCCAGCAGCCAACAGGGGGCCTACGAGCAGTACTTC.

The CDR3, as DNA: TGTGCCAGCAGAGTACGAGGAGAGGTGGAAGCTTTCTTT. It is translated as CASRVRGEVEAFF. This chain links TRBV2 with TRBJ1-1; D remains unclear. CDR1 is SNHLY and CDR2 is FYNNEI in the germline V gene. Between the trimmed V and J ends, which lost 6 bases and 8 bases, there was a span of 16 bases. The CDR3 extends over 13 amino acids.

V and J are TRBV4-1 and TRBJ2-3; 12 bases match TRBD2. Germline loops: CDR1 MGHRA, CDR2 YSYEKL. With 4 bases clipped from V and 1 base from J, the junction kept 6 bases outside the gene matches. The length of the CDR3 is 17 residues. The CDR3 reads CASSLLWTSGGTDTQYF. As DNA, the CDR3 is TGCGCCAGCAGCCTCCTATGGACTAGCGGGGGCACAGATACGCAGTATTTT.

CDR3 bases: TGTGCCAGTAGTGCGGGACTGCCCTCCTACAATGAGCAGTTCTTC. Encoded protein: CASSAGLPSYNEQFF. The genes are TRBV19 and TRBJ2-1, with D possibly being TRBD2 (6 bases). Germline loops: CDR1 LNHDA, CDR2 SQIVND (reference sequence). V shed 5 bases and J shed 0 bases, with 11 bases lying between them. The CDR3 is 15 amino acids.

The chain carries TRBV5-4 and TRBJ1-1; D uncertain. V was shortened by 1 base and J by 4 bases, with 14 bases between the two germline ends. Germline CDR1 SGHNT, CDR2 YYREEE (reference sequence). CDR3 length: 15 residues. The CDR3 DNA follows: TGTGCCAGCAGCTTGCCGGTTATGGGAGGCACTGAAGCTTTCTTT. This translates into CASSLPVMGGTEAFF.

This chain links TRBV4-3 with TRBJ1-2; a possible D gene is TRBD1 (5 bases). Trimming took off 6 bases at V and 7 bases at J, with 18 bases between the two ends. The CDR3 consists of 14 residues. Germline values: CDR1 LGHNA, CDR2 YSLEER. CDR3 region: CASSTIAGGGGYTF. Written as DNA, the CDR3 is TGCGCCAGCAGTACTATTGCGGGCGGGGGTGGCTACACCTTC.

This clone was detected once. The V call is TRBV9, the J call TRBJ2-1; tentatively, D is TRBD2 (7 bases). There are 16 residues in the CDR3. Trimming shortened V by 0 bases and J by 5 bases, and 15 bases separated the two germline ends. The V gene's germline CDR1 is SGDLS and CDR2 YYNGEE. CDR3 nucleotide sequence: TGTGCCAGCAGCGTAGGGCTGTGGGAGGGGGACAATGAGCAGTTCTTC. Residues: CASSVGLWEGDNEQFF.

CDR3 region: CASSPEGTGTGNTGELFF. DNA for the CDR3: TGCGCCAGCAGCCCGGAAGGGACAGGGACGGGAAACACCGGGGAGCTGTTTTTT. The V call is TRBV5-1, the J call TRBJ2-2; 9 nucleotides line up with TRBD1. The ends lost 4 bases at V and 2 bases at J; junction bases unmatched: 12. Germline loops: CDR1 SGHRS, CDR2 YFSETQ. This CDR3 contains 18 residues.

The CDR3 nucleotides are TGCGCCAGCAGCTTGGGACTAGCGGTAGATACGCAGTATTTT. It encodes CASSLGLAVDTQYF. The rearrangement joins TRBV5-1 to TRBJ2-3; 9 bases line up with TRBD2. Germline CDR1 and CDR2: SGHRS and YFSETQ. V lost 0 bases to trimming and J lost 5 bases; unmatched junction nucleotides: 1. CDR3 size: 14 residues.

The rearrangement links TRBV4-3 to TRBJ1-1; 7 nucleotides match TRBD1. The CDR3 extends over 17 amino acids. Germline assignment: CDR1 LGHNA and CDR2 YSLEER. V lost 0 bases, J lost 0 bases, and 7 bases stayed unmatched. CDR3 sequence reads: CASSQDAGQNMNTEAFF. DNA for the CDR3: TGCGCCAGCAGCCAAGATGCGGGACAGAACATGAACACTGAAGCTTTCTTT.

This chain links TRBV30 with TRBJ1-1; tentative D call: TRBD1 (6 bases). V lost 2 bases and J lost 7, with 14 bases in between. Germline CDR1 is GTSNPN and CDR2 is SVGIG (reference sequence). The CDR3 covers 13 residues. CDR3 region: CAWSRWTENEAFF. CDR3 nucleotides: TGTGCCTGGAGTAGGTGGACAGAAAATGAAGCTTTCTTT.

The chain employs TRBV4-2 and TRBJ2-7; D is possibly TRBD2 (7 bases). The germline CDR1 and CDR2 sequences are LGHNA and YNFKEQ. V was cut by 0 bases and J by 3 bases, with 21 bases left in between. This CDR3 comprises 18 residues. DNA of the CDR3: TGTGCCAGCAGCCAAGATTCTGGGGGGGCGGATTTTCACTACGAGCAGTACTTC. This encodes CASSQDSGGADFHYEQYF.

The rearrangement uses TRBV15 and TRBJ2-3; 9 nucleotides agree with TRBD2. This CDR3 comprises 17 residues. The junction had 9 bases not matched to a gene; V was cut back by 2 bases and J by 3 bases. Germline V gene sequence: CDR1 LNHNV, CDR2 YYDKDF (reference sequence). CDR3 amino acids: CATSRRREGPGTDTQYF. CDR3 in DNA: TGTGCCACCAGCAGAAGGCGGGAGGGCCCCGGGACAGATACGCAGTATTTT.

This clone was seen a handful of times. The chain uses TRBV27 and TRBJ2-3; 14 nucleotides line up with TRBD2. The CDR3 totals 14 residues. Trimming removed 5 bases from V and 6 bases from J; junction bases left unmatched: 1. CDR1 and CDR2 from the germline V gene are MNHEY and SMNVEV (reference sequence). The DNA of the CDR3 is TGTGCCAGCAGTCGACTAGCGGGGGGGGATACGCAGTATTTT. It is translated as CASSRLAGGDTQYF.

The chain joins TRBV28 to TRBJ2-1, with D perhaps TRBD2 (5 bases). This CDR3 contains 15 residues. Trimming took 7 bases from V and 9 from J, leaving 22 bases between them. Germline loops: CDR1 MDHEN, CDR2 SYDVKM. Here the CDR3 reads CASKRRAPPFREQFF. The CDR3 bases are TGTGCCAGCAAGCGGCGAGCGCCCCCATTCCGTGAGCAGTTCTTC.

This clone has just a few counts. The chain joins TRBV5-1 to TRBJ2-7, with a possible D match to TRBD2 (5 bases). Germline CDR1 SGHRS, CDR2 YFSETQ. This CDR3 spans 14 amino acids. The V and J ends lost 0 bases and 6 bases respectively, with 13 bases between them. Written as DNA, the CDR3 is TGCGCCAGCAGCTTGGGTGGCGGTGCGGGCGAGCAGTACTTC. It encodes CASSLGGGAGEQYF.